These T cell receptor beta chains were read from a single sample in a study of blood T cell repertoires in COVID-19. The repertoire was sequenced with immunoSEQ multiplex PCR; TCRdb's copy has only in-frame clones and lacks some. The sample consists of 85,000 to 95,000 clones, about three quarters of them appearing once. Material: peripheral blood. All receptors derive from a man between 65 and 79 years old with acute or convalescent COVID-19. Each CDR3 is given with its conserved first and last residue. Clone sizes are given selectively: once, few, many, or a class where the clone is expanded.

>few|TRBV6-5
CASAGTFSYEQYF
>.|TRBV7-6
CASSSRDRDPGTGELFF
>few|TRBV5-1
CASSLGRGFYGYTF
>.|TRBV6-2/TRBV6-3
CASSYSTRGQPQHF
>few|TRBV18
CASSPGRTPSPLHF
>.|TRBV29-1
CSVDSTGTGNTIYF
>few|TRBV2
CASRVKQVPNTGELFF
>.|TRBV10-3
CAITSGDRGGYTF
>.|TRBV7-6
CASSSGQGLSYEQYF
>.|TRBV24-1
CATSAGTGLSYNEKLFF
>.|TRBV7-9
CASSFTTGGYTF
>.|TRBV24-1
CATSDQTGREQYF
>.|TRBV25-1
CASSSHGLSYEQYF
>.|TRBV29-1
CSVSTGTSLETQYF
>.|TRBV2
CASSVRDLLEQYF
>.|TRBV11-2
CASSPTGGNTGELFF
>.|TRBV25-1
CASSESGTGSWNTEAFF
>.|TRBV2
CASSVSGNGYTF
>.|TRBV10-2
CASSEGTSGAPDTQYF
>.|TRBV29-1
CSVRLAGGTDTQYF
>few|TRBV30
CAWSVGAGRQPQHF
>.|TRBV29-1
CSVEWLAGPTGELFF
>.|TRBV11-2
CASSLKTTPSGNTIYF
>.|TRBV7-3
CASSLSGTYNEQFF
>.|TRBV7-2
CASSTRGAQETQYF
>.|TRBV18
CASSPGSFGTGGTNTEAFF
>few|TRBV12-3/TRBV12-4
CASSPGAVYGYTF
>.|TRBV2
CASSNDRTSGNTIYF
>.|TRBV7-9
CASSSGQAGQPQHF
>.|TRBV12-2
CASRLAPWRGSNEKLFF
>.|TRBV5-1
CASSLGSGTTAQETQYF
>.|TRBV5-1
CASSPTTGGMANEKLFF
>once|TRBV18
CASSPPGNSGNQPQHF
>.|TRBV20-1
CSASGEASSYGYTF
>.|TRBV19
CASSPRTESYEQYF
>.|TRBV19
CASSIGYRVGVETQYF
>once|TRBV19
CASSMSRGRYTEAFF
>.|TRBV14
CASRLTAYTGELFF
>.|TRBV7-9
CASSLDGNYGYTF
>.|TRBV5-1
CASSADRGIGYTF
>.|TRBV6-1
CASSELTGDYGYTF
>.|TRBV13
CASSSRYGTGSPHEQYF
>.|TRBV5-1
CASSLHQYREGTYNEQFF
>.|TRBV5-1
CASSLANEQFF
>few|TRBV5-8
CASSLAGYSGRAEQYF
>few|TRBV5-1
CASSLGGQGNTEAFF
>few|TRBV18
CASSPGTAEGHYGYTF
>once|TRBV12-3/TRBV12-4
CASSLYRDNEQFF
>few|TRBV9
CASSVGHTDTQYF
>.|TRBV3-1/TRBV3-2
CASSQAGGRTEAFF
>.|TRBV10-3
CAISTVTFGYGYTF
>.|TRBV10-2
CASSERQGFNQPQHF
>.|TRBV5-1
CASSFTEGQGKTQYF
>few|TRBV7-6
CASSPDRAGELFF